These 15 T cell receptor beta chains were sequenced from one sample in a study of T cells in Graves' hyperthyroidism and ophthalmopathy. The investigators amplified TCR beta CDR3 regions from RNA transcripts. The HTBI set primed first-round TCR CDR3 RT-PCR. TCRdb re-analysed the multiplex PCR reads in MiXCR, keeping a single row per CDR3 protein. Among about 290,000 distinct CDR3 sequences listed, 12% to 15% were seen once. What was sequenced was blood. The receptor set was obtained from a woman aged 40 to 49 with Graves' hyperthyroidism.

This clonotype was counted ten times or more. This rearrangement joins TRBV29-1 to TRBJ2-1; tentative D call: TRBD1 (6 bases). V lost 1 base to trimming and J lost 7 bases, with 14 bases between them. The CDR3 length is 14 residues. Germline assignment: CDR1 SQVTM and CDR2 ANQGSEA. The CDR3 region is CSVEAQGMANEQFF. The CDR3 bases are TGCAGCGTTGAAGCCCAGGGGATGGCGAATGAGCAGTTCTTC.

This clonotype was counted at least ten times. The genes are TRBV6-1 and TRBJ2-7; TRBD2 matches 10 bases. Germline V CDR1 and CDR2: MNHNS, SASEGT. The ends lost 6 bases at V and 2 bases at J; junction bases unmatched: 4. The CDR3 has 14 amino acids. CDR3 residues: CASRGTSAPYEQYF. CDR3 DNA: TGTGCCAGCAGGGGGACTAGCGCGCCCTACGAGCAGTACTTC.

The sample holds many counts of this clonotype. The chain recombines TRBV12-3 or TRBV12-4 with TRBJ2-1, with 7 bases lining up with TRBD2. V shed 8 bases and J 9 bases; nucleotides not matched to a gene: 19. The CDR3 extends over 16 amino acids. CDR3 sequence reads: CASGDVSGAFGTEQFF. The CDR3 coding sequence is TGTGCCAGCGGAGACGTCAGCGGGGCCTTTGGTACTGAGCAGTTCTTC.

In its sample, this clonotype was seen many times. This chain joins TRBV19 and TRBJ2-1; TRBD2 agrees at 10 bases. Germline V gene lookup returns CDR1 LNHDA and CDR2 SQIVND (reference sequence). V trimming: 3 bases; J trimming: 7 bases; junction bases outside the gene matches: 12. The CDR3 covers 17 residues. The CDR3 is CASSIGGSGRGGNEQFF. DNA for the CDR3: TGTGCCAGTAGTATCGGCGGAAGCGGGAGGGGGGGAAATGAGCAGTTCTTC.

The chain employs TRBV14 and TRBJ1-1; TRBD1 matches at 7 bases. Germline-derived CDR1 and CDR2 are SGHDN and FVKESK. The CDR3 extends over 14 amino acids. Unmatched junction bases numbered 4, after V lost 4 bases and J lost 2 bases. CDR3 residues: CASSPGGYNTEAFF. The DNA for the CDR3 is TGTGCCAGCAGCCCAGGGGGGTATAACACTGAAGCTTTCTTT.

This clonotype was recorded at least ten times. The J gene is TRBJ2-3, the V gene TRBV7-8; D possibly matches TRBD1 or TRBD2 (5 bases each). Per germline, CDR1 SGHVS and CDR2 FQNEAQ. This CDR3 region has 15 residues. V lost 3 bases and J 1 base, leaving 11 bases between the germline ends. This CDR3 is CASSFPLGGTDTQYF. In DNA, the CDR3 is TGTGCCAGCAGCTTCCCCCTGGGGGGCACAGATACGCAGTATTTT.

This clonotype showed up many times. CDR3 DNA: TGTGCCAGCAGTCTTCCCGGGACCTACAATGAGCAGTTCTTC. Translated: CASSLPGTYNEQFF. The chain carries TRBV7-6 and TRBJ2-1; TRBD2 might be the D (5 bases). The CDR3 extends over 14 amino acids. Per germline, CDR1 SGHVS and CDR2 FNYEAQ. V was trimmed by 6 bases and J by 2 bases, leaving 11 bases between them.

This clonotype came up a few times. The chain recombines TRBV11-2 with TRBJ2-3, with unresolved D. CDR3 length equals 15 residues. Germline-derived CDR1 and CDR2 are SGHAT and FQNNGV. V lost 3 bases and J lost 0, with 10 bases in between. The CDR3 DNA follows: TGTGCCAGCAGCTTCCGGATCATCAGCACAGATACGCAGTATTTT. It translates to CASSFRIISTDTQYF.

This chain uses TRBV24-1 with TRBJ1-5; TRBD1 aligns across 8 bases. Trimming cost V 5 bases and J 2 bases; bases outside gene matches: 1. Germline lookup yields CDR1 KGHDR and CDR2 SFDVKD. The CDR3 totals 14 residues. The CDR3 loop reads CATSAGGGNQPQHF. In DNA, the CDR3 is TGTGCCACCAGTGCAGGGGGCGGCAATCAGCCCCAGCATTTT.

This clonotype has only one observation. A much larger clone lies one base from this, so it may be a read error. This chain connects TRBV11-3 to TRBJ2-7, with D perhaps TRBD2 (6 bases). V was shortened by 0 bases and J by 0 bases, with 15 bases between the two germline ends. Germline V gene sequence: CDR1 SGHNT, CDR2 YENEEA. The CDR3 spans 17 residues. CDR3 DNA: TGTGCCAGCAGCTTAGATGGGCGACTAGTGGGCTCCTACGAGCAGTACTTC. As protein: CASSLDGRLVGSYEQYF.

This clonotype was found a few times. The gene calls are TRBV7-2 and TRBJ1-2; D remains unclear. Trimming pared 1 base from V and 6 bases from J, leaving 9 bases between. Germline values: CDR1 SGHTA, CDR2 FQGNSA. The CDR3 spans 13 residues. The CDR3 nucleotides read TGTGCCAGCAGCTTAGGGCACGAGGATGGCTACACCTTC. Translating gives CASSLGHEDGYTF.

This clonotype was picked up many times. The rearrangement uses TRBV2 and TRBJ2-5; TRBD1 aligns across 9 bases. Germline V gene data show CDR1 as SNHLY and CDR2 as FYNNEI. There are 15 residues in the CDR3. J lost 5 bases, V lost 3 bases, and 7 bases had no gene match. The CDR3 DNA is TGTGCCAGCAGTGACCAAGGACAGGGGATGGAGACCCAGTACTTC. Its translation: CASSDQGQGMETQYF.

The genes are TRBV19 and TRBJ1-5, with 7 bases fitting TRBD1. Per germline, CDR1 LNHDA and CDR2 SQIVND (reference sequence). The CDR3 runs 17 residues. V was pared by 2 bases and J by 6 bases, with 13 bases of the junction left unmatched. The CDR3 region is CASSIMEGARGVQPQHF. CDR3 DNA sequence: TGTGCCAGTAGTATAATGGAGGGGGCCAGGGGAGTTCAGCCCCAGCATTTT.

This chain joins TRBV19 and TRBJ2-1; 8 positions match TRBD1. The CDR3 runs 13 residues. V lost 7 bases, J lost 10 bases, and 9 bases stayed unmatched. Germline V gene sequence: CDR1 LNHDA, CDR2 SQIVND (reference sequence). The CDR3 reads CASNGQGIGEQFF. Here the CDR3 DNA reads TGTGCCAGTAACGGACAGGGAATTGGGGAGCAGTTCTTC.

This clonotype was seen many times. This sequence joins TRBV5-1 and TRBJ1-1; perhaps TRBD1 as D (6 bases). V shed 1 base and J shed 4 bases, with 14 bases lying between them. The CDR3 consists of 15 residues. From germline, CDR1 is SGHRS and CDR2 YFSETQ. Here the CDR3 reads CASSLWGGEGTEAFF. CDR3 bases: TGCGCCAGCAGCTTGTGGGGGGGCGAGGGCACTGAAGCTTTCTTT.